The rows below give T cell receptor beta chains drawn from one sample of a study of cytotoxic CD8 clonotypes in ibrutinib-treated CLL. The protocol was immunoSEQ multiplex PCR, while the TCRdb copy is restricted to in-frame clones and leaves out a portion. The table has more than 200,000 clones, 79% seen once. The sample was PBMCs, taken after 12 months of ibrutinib treatment. Receptors originate from a human donor with chronic lymphocytic leukemia. Both conserved end residues are part of each CDR3. The order of the fields is clone size, V gene, D gene, J gene, CDR3 DNA, CDR3 protein. D genes are given only for firm matches. Size is omitted from some rows. Given values are once, few, many or a class for expanded clones.

>once|TRBV30|TRBD2|TRBJ2-3
TGTGCCTGGAGCGTGAGCGGGGGCACAGATACGCAGTATTTT
CAWSVSGGTDTQYF
>-|TRBV11-3|TRBD2|TRBJ2-7
TGTGCCAGCAGCTCGACTAGCGGGGGGCCCTACGAGCAGTACTTC
CASSSTSGGPYEQYF
>-|TRBV6-5|TRBD1|TRBJ2-1
TGTGCCAGCAGTTACGGACAGGGGGCAGGTGAGCAGTTCTTC
CASSYGQGAGEQFF
>-|TRBV5-4|-|TRBJ1-1
TGTGCCAGCAGCTTGGAGGGTTTGGGGGACACTGAAGCTTTCTTT
CASSLEGLGDTEAFF
>-|TRBV6-5|-|TRBJ1-2
TGTGCCAGCAGTTACTCGATAAGGAGCGGTGGCTACACCTTC
CASSYSIRSGGYTF
>-|TRBV6-5|TRBD1|TRBJ2-7
TGTGCCAGCAGCCCCGACAGGGGGGACGAGCAGTACTTC
CASSPDRGDEQYF
>-|TRBV19|TRBD1|TRBJ1-5
TGTGCCAGTACCGAGGACAGGGTCGGTCAGCCCCAGCATTTT
CASTEDRVGQPQHF
>-|TRBV6-6|-|TRBJ1-3
TGTGCCAGCAGTTACGGAGGGACCTCCTCTGGAAACACCATATATTTT
CASSYGGTSSGNTIYF
>once|TRBV15|-|TRBJ1-2
TGTGCCACCAGCAGAGATAGACCCTTCGGGAGTGGCTACACCTTC
CATSRDRPFGSGYTF
>once|TRBV6-5|-|TRBJ2-2
TGTGCCAGCAGTTACTCGAGAGCGTTCGGGGAGCTGTTTTTT
CASSYSRAFGELFF
>many|TRBV6-4|-|TRBJ2-1
TGTGCCAGCAGTGACTCTGGTACAGGGGAGCAGTTCTTC
CASSDSGTGEQFF
>-|TRBV19|TRBD1|TRBJ1-5
TGTGCCAGTACCGGGACAGAATACTATCAGCCCCAGCATTTT
CASTGTEYYQPQHF
>-|TRBV6-5|-|TRBJ2-1
TGTGCCAGCAGTTACTCCGGGGGGCCCCCTACAGGGCAGTTCTTC
CASSYSGGPPTGQFF
>-|TRBV12-5|-|TRBJ2-1
TGTGCTAGTGGTTTGGGGCCCCCGGGATCCCAGTTCTTC
CASGLGPPGSQFF
>-|TRBV7-6|-|TRBJ2-5
TGTGCCAGCAGCCCAAACTCGGTTCCGGGGCGGGAGACCCAGTACTTC
CASSPNSVPGRETQYF
>-|TRBV20-1|-|TRBJ2-7
TGCAGTGCTAGAGATCTTGGACAACCTATCTTC
CSARDLGQPIF
>once|TRBV2|-|TRBJ2-3
TGTGCCAGCAGCGTAAGGCAACCTATCCTTCCCACAGATACGCAGTATTTT
CASSVRQPILPTDTQYF
>-|TRBV6-6|-|TRBJ2-2
TGTGCCAGCAGTTACTGGGCGGGAAGAAACACCGGGGAGCTGTTTTTT
CASSYWAGRNTGELFF
>-|TRBV13|TRBD2|TRBJ2-5
TGTGCCAGCAGCCCTCATAGGGGAGCGGGGTACCAAGAGACCCAGTACTTC
CASSPHRGAGYQETQYF
>-|TRBV5-6|-|TRBJ1-1
TGTGCCAGCAGCTTGGTGGGCCCCGGTAGGACTGAAGCTTTCTTT
CASSLVGPGRTEAFF
>once|TRBV27|-|TRBJ1-1
TGTGCCAGCAGTCCCTTCTATGGAATGAACACTGAAGCTTTCTTT
CASSPFYGMNTEAFF
>-|TRBV11-2|TRBD1|TRBJ2-7
TGTGCCAGTACGACAGGGGGCGGGTACGAGCAGTACTTC
CASTTGGGYEQYF
>-|TRBV14|-|TRBJ2-6
TGTGCCAGCAGCTTTTACGACTCTGGGGCCAACGTCCTGACTTTC
CASSFYDSGANVLTF
>-|TRBV29-1|-|TRBJ2-1
TGCAGCGCCAATCTAGGATTTAGGGCCAATGAGCAGTTCTTC
CSANLGFRANEQFF
>-|TRBV7-9|-|TRBJ2-7
TGTGCCAGCAGCTTACCCGAGGGAACCTACGAGCAGTACTTC
CASSLPEGTYEQYF
>-|TRBV7-9|-|TRBJ1-2
TGTGCCAGCAGCTTAGGAGGCTCCCGGCCGAGCTATGGCTACACCTTC
CASSLGGSRPSYGYTF
>-|TRBV7-2|TRBD1|TRBJ1-5
TGTGCCAGCAGCTGGGACAGCTATCAGCCCCAGCATTTT
CASSWDSYQPQHF
>few|TRBV7-9|-|TRBJ2-2
TGTGCCAGCAGCTTAGCTAACACGATTCCGAACACCGGGGAGCTGTTTTTT
CASSLANTIPNTGELFF
>-|TRBV28|-|TRBJ2-5
TGTGCCAGCAGTTTAAGCAGTCCCTTAGGGGAGACCCAGTACTTC
CASSLSSPLGETQYF
>once|TRBV27|TRBD1|TRBJ1-3
TGTGCCAGCAGTTCCACAGGGGGCGATGGAAACACCATATATTTT
CASSSTGGDGNTIYF
>many|TRBV7-2|-|TRBJ2-7
TGTGCCAGCAGCTTAGCAGACGAGCAGTACTTC
CASSLADEQYF
>few|TRBV27|TRBD1|TRBJ1-2
TGTGCCAGCAGTTGGACAGGGAATTCAGGGGGAGGCTACACCTTC
CASSWTGNSGGGYTF
>-|TRBV11-3|-|TRBJ2-1
TGTGCCAGCAGCCTATCCGGGGTCATTTGGAATGAGCAGTTCTTC
CASSLSGVIWNEQFF
>-|TRBV28|-|TRBJ1-4
TGTGCCAGCAGTTTATACCGGGGCACGGGTGAAAAACTGTTTTTT
CASSLYRGTGEKLFF
>-|TRBV5-1|TRBD1|TRBJ2-2
TGCGCCAGCAGACCCGGGACAGTTACCGGGGAGCTGTTTTTT
CASRPGTVTGELFF
>-|TRBV11-3|-|TRBJ2-1
TGTGCCAGCAGCTACCGCCAGGGTCAGTACAATGAGCAGTTCTTC
CASSYRQGQYNEQFF
>-|TRBV10-3|-|TRBJ1-5
TGTGCCATCAGTGACGGGGAGATCGGGTGGAATCAGCCCCAGCATTTT
CAISDGEIGWNQPQHF
>-|TRBV19|-|TRBJ2-7
TGTGCCAGTAGTATACAGGGGTTCCGTACGGACGAGCAGTACTTC
CASSIQGFRTDEQYF
>few|TRBV9|-|TRBJ1-3
TGTGCCAGCAGCGTAGCTGAGCAGGGGGGAAACACCATATATTTT
CASSVAEQGGNTIYF
>-|TRBV11-2|-|TRBJ2-2
TGTGCCAGCAGCTGGGCCGGGGAGCTGTTTTTT
CASSWAGELFF
>-|TRBV7-9|-|TRBJ1-1
TGTGCCAGCAGCTTAGAGCTCGGGGTTTTAACTGAAGCTTTCTTT
CASSLELGVLTEAFF
>-|TRBV27|-|TRBJ1-1
TGTGCCAGCAGTTTGGAGGGCCTAAACACTGAAGCTTTCTTT
CASSLEGLNTEAFF
>-|TRBV5-1|TRBD1|TRBJ1-1
TGCGCCAGCAGCGGGGGGGACAGTCGCGCTGAAGCTTTCTTT
CASSGGDSRAEAFF
>-|TRBV7-6|-|TRBJ2-5
TGTGCCAGCAGCTTAAGTACGGAGACCCAGTACTTC
CASSLSTETQYF
>-|TRBV4-1|-|TRBJ1-2
TGCGCCAGCAGCCCTACAAGGAATGGGATTAACTATGGCTACACCTTC
CASSPTRNGINYGYTF
>once|TRBV13|-|TRBJ2-3
TGTGCCAGCAGCGCAGCACCGGGACGGAACACAGATACGCAGTATTTT
CASSAAPGRNTDTQYF
>-|TRBV5-6|-|TRBJ2-2
TGTGCCAGCAGCTCGGGCAGGGAATGGACCGGGGAGCTGTTTTTT
CASSSGREWTGELFF
>-|TRBV13|-|TRBJ2-2
TGTGCCAGCAGCTTAAAACGGGGTGGCACCGGGGAGCTGTTTTTT
CASSLKRGGTGELFF
>-|TRBV18|-|TRBJ1-1
TGTGCCAGCTCCCTTAAGGGGAACACTGAAGCTTTCTTT
CASSLKGNTEAFF
>-|TRBV7-8|TRBD2|TRBJ2-1
TGTGCCAGCAGCGCCCCGGGACTAGCGGGTGCGAATGAGCAGTTCTTC
CASSAPGLAGANEQFF